Sequencing of this TCR beta chain was carried out in a study of shared clonotypes between healthy human individuals. TCRdb's copy holds only in-frame clones and misses some; the assay was immunoSEQ multiplex PCR. The sample shows roughly 720,000 clones, less than 95% of them seen only once. This clonotype was obtained from a man between 18 and 35 years old in good health. Some clones in this sample may be carry-over from other donors' samples. The sample consisted of memory CD8+ T cells from PBMCs. Subset here: CD45RO+ cells pooled with CCR7-negative TemRA cells.

CDR3 nucleotides: TGTGCCAGCAGCCCCCCCTTTGAAAGGAATGAGCAGTTCTTC. Translation: CASSPPFERNEQFF. The chain joins TRBV9 to TRBJ2-1, with D uncertain. V lost 4 bases to trimming and J lost 7 bases, with 15 bases between them. Germline V gives CDR1 SGDLS, CDR2 YYNGEE. This CDR3 is 14 amino acids long.